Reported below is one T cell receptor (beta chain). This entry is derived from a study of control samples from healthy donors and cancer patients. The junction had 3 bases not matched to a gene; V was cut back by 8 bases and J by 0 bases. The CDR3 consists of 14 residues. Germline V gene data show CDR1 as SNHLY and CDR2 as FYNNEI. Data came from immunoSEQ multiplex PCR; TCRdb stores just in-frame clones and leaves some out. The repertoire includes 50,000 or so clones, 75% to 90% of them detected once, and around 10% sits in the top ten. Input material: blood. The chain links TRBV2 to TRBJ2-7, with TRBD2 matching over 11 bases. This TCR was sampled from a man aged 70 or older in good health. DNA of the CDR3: TGTGCCAGCGGGGGACTAGCGGCCTCCTACGAGCAGTACTTC. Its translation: CASGGLAASYEQYF.